This TCR beta chain derives from a study of T cells in Graves' hyperthyroidism and ophthalmopathy (dated by TCRdb to the late 2010s). About the investigation overall: Peripheral blood was sampled at the time of initial diagnosis, prior to any treatment. To identify TCR V-J signatures that set the groups apart, the researchers used a discovery cohort of 100 patients, made up of 40 to 45 with Graves' ophthalmopathy and 57 with stable Graves' hyperthyroidism. Whether ophthalmopathy could be predicted prospectively was tested in an independent validation cohort made up of 18 to 20 hyperthyroidism patients plus 17 patients who later progressed to ophthalmopathy. The 75 to 100 discovery patients were divided at random into training and test sets in a 7:3 ratio. The study also compared thyroid tissue and blood T-cell repertoires from several Graves' hyperthyroidism patients. After blood sampling, hyperthyroidism patients were treated with methimazole at a starting dose of 30 mg daily, and ophthalmopathy patients were treated with high-dose intravenous methylprednisolone. The paper reports TCR Vbeta CDR3 sequencing of over 130 peripheral blood samples: 40 or so ophthalmopathy, about 75 hyperthyroidism and approximately 17 progressor patients. On the study overall, not on this receptor specifically: No statistical method was used to fix the sample size in advance, and group allocation was not hidden from the investigators. A model built on a 13 V-J signature distinguished ophthalmopathy from stable hyperthyroidism, reaching roughly 88% sensitivity and around 81% specificity in cross-validation and 80%/75% in testing. Most expanded thyroid clonotypes (frequency above 0.001) were also detected in blood, a finding suggesting that blood repertoires may reflect thyroid immune responses. During validation, the model predicted progression to ophthalmopathy a median of about 5.9 months ahead of onset, with around 71% sensitivity and 72.22% specificity.

From the cysteine up to the phenylalanine, the CDR3 has a length of 18 residues. Only CDR3 DNA is held: 54 bases, read in frame from base 1. From a lookup of the germline V gene, CDR1 and CDR2 are KGHSH and LQKENI. V loses 6 bases of germline sequence and J loses 4 bases, and the interval between the two ends is 24 bases. The TCR beta CDR3 regions were amplified from RNA transcripts. For the first round of RT-PCR on the TCR CDR3, the HTBI primer set was used together with the Qiagen OneStep RT-PCR kit. A second multiplex PCR round built the libraries, followed by size selection and purification. Libraries were sequenced paired-end with 100 bp reads on an Illumina HiSeq2000. On the authors' methods: SOAPnuke was used to process the raw data, removing reads that contained adapters or uncalled bases, had a mean Phred below 15, or lacked an exact match to the constant primer or identifier. High-quality paired reads were merged using COPE v1.2.5, and each unique nucleotide sequence was defined as a clonotype. MiTCR v1.1 was used to align clonotypes to the IMGT TRBV, TRBD and TRBJ reference segments. The analysis included only V-J combinations with a frequency above 0.0001, which together covered over 98% of the repertoires. The TCS score was defined as the ratio of F50 (clonal expansion) to E x V (chaos), calculated using BLOSUM62-based TCRdist between CDR3 peptides within each V-J. Welch's t-statistics and random forest reduced roughly 530 V-J features to 13, which were used in a naive Bayes classifier (R e1071). Clones were called with MiXCR by TCRdb after fastp trimmed the public reads at Q25, and only in-frame beta chains were retained. Entries are consolidated by CDR3 protein sequence, retaining the most common genes and DNA. TCRdb, not the original authors, processed these V and J calls. The table for this sample lists approximately 430,000 distinct CDR3 sequences; 15% to 17% of them were counted only once. The ten largest clones take up 12% to 15% of the sample.

In this sample, this clonotype turned up a few times. Its antigen is not yet known. Base qualities are not at hand, and no much larger clone is one base apart. Stable Graves' hyperthyroidism was defined as the absence of progression to ophthalmopathy over 18 months of follow-up. Hyperthyroidism patients were newly diagnosed, had a disease duration of under 2 months, and were aged 18 to 65 years. Exclusion was applied to patients with uncontrolled infections, other autoimmune diseases, pregnancy or lactation. Clinical symptoms, serum thyroxine and TRAb, thyroid ultrasound, and orbital computed tomography formed the basis for the diagnoses. PBMCs were isolated from more than 8 ml of fresh peripheral blood by Ficoll-Paque density gradient centrifugation. Total RNA was extracted with Trizol reagent, and quality was checked on an Agilent 2100 Bioanalyzer.

The TCR comes from a young woman with Graves' hyperthyroidism. The specimen sequenced was blood. The chain uses TRBV18 and TRBJ2-2; TRBD1 is possibly the D segment (6 matching bases). Here the CDR3 is given as CASSLLPTTGKVTGELFF. The DNA is as follows: TGTGCCAGCTCCCTCCTACCGACCACAGGGAAGGTCACCGGGGAGCTGTTTTTT.